This T cell receptor beta chain came from a study of CD8 T cells in ankylosing spondylitis (dated by TCRdb to between 2016 and 2019). General notes on the study: To find TCR variants linked to disease, the study profiled T cell receptor beta repertoires in ankylosing spondylitis patients and healthy donors. The full study cohort was made up of 25 ankylosing spondylitis patients and 108 healthy donors. Peripheral blood was sampled, and synovial fluid was additionally collected from ankylosing spondylitis patients.

Including cysteine and phenylalanine, the CDR3 has 19 amino acids. The retained sequence is limited to the CDR3, 57 bases, with the frame set at the first base. CDR1 and CDR2 (SGHDT, YYEEEE) derive from the germline V gene. Remarks on this clonotype: The clone's antigen remains unknown. This may arise from a read error, as a much more abundant clone is one base away.

Results and caveats for the whole study, not just this receptor: The disease-linked clones were reported to be significantly enriched in matched synovial fluid samples from ankylosing spondylitis patients. Some TCR beta motif variants had previously been reported in synovial fluid and blood of reactive arthritis patients, which suggested common disease-initiation mechanisms. The disease-linked clones showed a CD8+ phenotype and occurred at relatively low frequencies in peripheral blood. A TCR beta motif of several highly homologous amino acid variants appeared characteristic of blood from ankylosing spondylitis patients.

The run used an Illumina HiSeq 2500. TCR beta libraries were prepared by quantitative 5'-RACE with molecular barcodes. Processing in the source paper ran as follows. A new computational method based on a probabilistic model of VDJ rearrangement was used to identify disease-linked TCR variants. In TCRdb, the public reads were trimmed at Q25 with fastp and aligned with MiXCR, with productive beta chains retained. CDR3 protein sequences are deduplicated, and each keeps its most common genes and DNA. The V and J calls follow TCRdb's processing rather than the paper's. The sample profile shows about 390,000 distinct CDR3 sequences; more than 20% of them were found once. The ten top clones hold about 15% of the sample.

The receptor's source is a male donor with ankylosing spondylitis. The chain joins TRBV5-6 to TRBJ2-3; a stretch of 12 junction bases matches TRBD2. The sequencing sample was made of blood, either unsorted or a sorted T cell fraction (not recorded which). The nucleotide sequence is given as TGTGCCAGCGGCTTGGTGCTAGCGGGAGGGCCGGGTAAAGCAGATACGCAGTATTTT. The resulting protein is CASGLVLAGGPGKADTQYF.